This paragraph reports one T cell receptor beta chain. This sample stems from a study of blood T cell repertoires in COVID-19. Study-wide background: Sites in the United States, Italy and Spain provided acute and convalescent COVID-19 samples. Nucleic acid was either cDNA or gDNA, and it came from T cells, B-cell-depleted T cells, or PBMCs.

The V end was cut by 0 bases, the J end by 7 bases, with 8 bases between. Germline CDR1 is SGHRS and CDR2 is YFSETQ. CDR3 length: 14 amino acids. In the authors' methods: Nucleated cell number was recorded as an estimate derived from reference gene primer amplification. The protocol was immunoSEQ multiplex PCR, while the TCRdb copy is restricted to in-frame clones and leaves out a portion. That table is the source of V, J and clone size, and D and trimming were worked out from the DNA. This table has about 50,000 clones, around 88% appearing once. The sequenced sample was peripheral blood. The sequence was obtained from a woman between 55 and 75 years old with acute or convalescent COVID-19. The chain joins TRBV5-1 to TRBJ1-6, with TRBD1 as a possible D gene (5 bases). The CDR3 loop is CASSLEGRNSPLHF. The CDR3 DNA reads TGCGCCAGCAGCTTGGAGGGGCGAAATTCACCCCTCCACTTT. Variable domain in full (rest from reference TRBV5-1 and TRBJ1-6): KAGVTQTPRYLIKTRGQQVTLSCSPISGHRSVSWYQQTPGQGLQFLFEYFSETQRNKGNFPGRFSGRQFSNSRSEMNVSTLELGDSALYLCASSLEGRNSPLHFGNGTRLTVT.